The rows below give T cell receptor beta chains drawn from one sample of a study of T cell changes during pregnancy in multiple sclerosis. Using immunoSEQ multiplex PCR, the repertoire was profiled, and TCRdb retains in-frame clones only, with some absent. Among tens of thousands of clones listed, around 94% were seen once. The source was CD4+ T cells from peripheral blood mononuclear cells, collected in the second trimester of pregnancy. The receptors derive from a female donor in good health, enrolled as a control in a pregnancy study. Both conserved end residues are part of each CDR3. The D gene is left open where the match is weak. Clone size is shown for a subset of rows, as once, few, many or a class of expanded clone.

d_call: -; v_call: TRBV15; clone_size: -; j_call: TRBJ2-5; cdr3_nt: TGTGCCACCAGCAGGAGCGGCGGGGTCAGGAAAGAGACCCAGTACTTC; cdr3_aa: CATSRSGGVRKETQYF
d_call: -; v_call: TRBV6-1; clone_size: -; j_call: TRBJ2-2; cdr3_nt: TGTGCCAGCATCCTTGACGGGATCACCGGGGAGCTGTTTTTT; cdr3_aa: CASILDGITGELFF
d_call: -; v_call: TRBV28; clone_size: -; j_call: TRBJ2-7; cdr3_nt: TGTGCCAGCATGTCGGTCTACGAGCAGTACTTC; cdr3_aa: CASMSVYEQYF
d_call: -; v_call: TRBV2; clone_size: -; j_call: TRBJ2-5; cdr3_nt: TGTGCCAGCAGCCGACAGGTGGCAGAGACCCAGTACTTC; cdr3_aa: CASSRQVAETQYF
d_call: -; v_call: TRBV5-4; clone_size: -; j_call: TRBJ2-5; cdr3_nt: TGTGCCAGCAGCTTAGACAGCCGACAAGAGACCCAGTACTTC; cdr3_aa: CASSLDSRQETQYF
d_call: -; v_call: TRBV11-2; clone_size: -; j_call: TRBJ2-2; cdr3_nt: TGTGCCAGCAGCTCTTCTTATTCCGGGGAGCTGTTTTTT; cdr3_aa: CASSSSYSGELFF
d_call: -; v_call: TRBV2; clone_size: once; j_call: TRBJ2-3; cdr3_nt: TGTGCCAGCAGCCGAGAGGCCCGCACAGATACGCAGTATTTT; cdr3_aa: CASSREARTDTQYF
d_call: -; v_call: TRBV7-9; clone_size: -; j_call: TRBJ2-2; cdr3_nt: TGTGCCGGCCTGAGCAGTGGCGGCGGGGAGCTGTTTTTT; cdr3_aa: CAGLSSGGGELFF
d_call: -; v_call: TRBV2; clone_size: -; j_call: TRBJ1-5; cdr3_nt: TGTGCCAGCAGGGGAGAAGGGCAGCCCCAGCATTTT; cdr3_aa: CASRGEGQPQHF
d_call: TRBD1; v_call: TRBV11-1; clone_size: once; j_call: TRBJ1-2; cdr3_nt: TGTGCCAGCAGCGGGGGACAGGACAACTATGGCTACACCTTC; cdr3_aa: CASSGGQDNYGYTF
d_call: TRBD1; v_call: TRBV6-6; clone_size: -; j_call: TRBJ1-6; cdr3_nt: TGTGCCAGCAGTTACTCGACAGGGAGGAATTCACCCCTCCACTTT; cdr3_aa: CASSYSTGRNSPLHF
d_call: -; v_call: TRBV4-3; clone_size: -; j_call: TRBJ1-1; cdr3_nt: TGCGCCAGCAGCCAAGCCCATAGAACAGCCGAAGCTTTCTTT; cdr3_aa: CASSQAHRTAEAFF
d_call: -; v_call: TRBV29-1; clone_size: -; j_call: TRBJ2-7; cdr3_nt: TGCAGCGTTGGGGTGGGGAGGAGCTCCTACGAGCAGTACTTC; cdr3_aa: CSVGVGRSSYEQYF
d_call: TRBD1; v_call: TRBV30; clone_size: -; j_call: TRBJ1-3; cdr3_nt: TGTGCCTGGAGTCCAGGGGGGGACAGGGGTATTGGAAACACCATATATTTT; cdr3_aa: CAWSPGGDRGIGNTIYF
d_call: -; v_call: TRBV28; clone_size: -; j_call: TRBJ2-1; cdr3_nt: TGTGCCAGCAGTTTCGGGGATTCCTACAATGAGCAGTTCTTC; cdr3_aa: CASSFGDSYNEQFF
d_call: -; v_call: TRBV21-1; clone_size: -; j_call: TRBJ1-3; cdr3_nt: TGTGCCAGCAGCCCGACAGGGTCGGAAGGAAACACCATATATTTT; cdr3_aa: CASSPTGSEGNTIYF
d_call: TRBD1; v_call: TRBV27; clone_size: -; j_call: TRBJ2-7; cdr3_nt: TGTGCCAGCAGTTCAACCGGGACAGTTTTTGCCTACGAGCAGTACTTC; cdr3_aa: CASSSTGTVFAYEQYF
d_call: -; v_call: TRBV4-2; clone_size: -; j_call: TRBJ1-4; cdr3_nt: TGTGCCAGCAGCCAAGAAAAGGCGGTTAATGAAAAACTGTTTTTT; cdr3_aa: CASSQEKAVNEKLFF
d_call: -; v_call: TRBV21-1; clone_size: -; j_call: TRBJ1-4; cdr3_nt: TGTGCCAGGGGGCCTAATGAAAAACTGTTTTTT; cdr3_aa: CARGPNEKLFF
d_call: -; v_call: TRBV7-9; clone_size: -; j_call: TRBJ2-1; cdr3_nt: TGTGCCAGCAGCCCTAGGGTAGGGGAGGCCTACAATGAGCAGTTCTTC; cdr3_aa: CASSPRVGEAYNEQFF
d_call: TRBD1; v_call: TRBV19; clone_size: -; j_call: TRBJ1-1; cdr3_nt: TGTGCCAGTAGTATAAGGGGGCAGGGCTTGAACACTGAAGCTTTCTTT; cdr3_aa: CASSIRGQGLNTEAFF
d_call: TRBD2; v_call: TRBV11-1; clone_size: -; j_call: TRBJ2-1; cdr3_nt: TGTGCCAGCAGCTTAGATGGTCTAGCGGGGGCCCCATCCTACAATGAGCAGTTCTTC; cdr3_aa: CASSLDGLAGAPSYNEQFF
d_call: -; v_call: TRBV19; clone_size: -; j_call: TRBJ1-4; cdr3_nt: TGTGCCAGTAGTATCGGGTCTGCAACCCACAATGAAAAACTGTTTTTT; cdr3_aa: CASSIGSATHNEKLFF
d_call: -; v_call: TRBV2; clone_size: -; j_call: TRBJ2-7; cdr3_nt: TGTGCCAGCAGTGACTCCAGCTCCTACGAGCAGTACTTC; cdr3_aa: CASSDSSSYEQYF
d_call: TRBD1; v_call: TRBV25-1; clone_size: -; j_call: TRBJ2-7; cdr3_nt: TGTGCCAGCGGAGGACAGGGGCCGCACGAGCAGTACTTC; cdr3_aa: CASGGQGPHEQYF
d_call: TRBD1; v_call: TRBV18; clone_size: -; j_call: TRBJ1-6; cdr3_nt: TGTGCCAGCTCACCAGAGGGACAGGGAGGCGGAAATTCACCCCTCCACTTT; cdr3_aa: CASSPEGQGGGNSPLHF
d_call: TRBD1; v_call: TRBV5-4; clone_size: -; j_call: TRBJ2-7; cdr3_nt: TGTGCCAGCAGCTTGGCCGGAGGACAGGGGTACGAGCAGTACTTC; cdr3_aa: CASSLAGGQGYEQYF
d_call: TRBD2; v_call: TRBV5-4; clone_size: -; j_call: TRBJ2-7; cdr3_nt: TGTGCCAGCAGCTCCCGTAAGTCTAGCGGGGGGGCCATCTACGAGCAGTACTTC; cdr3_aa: CASSSRKSSGGAIYEQYF
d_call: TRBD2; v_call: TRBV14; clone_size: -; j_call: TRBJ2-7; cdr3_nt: TGTGCCAGCAGCCAAGTGTGGCTAGCGGGAGGGCGGGATGGATACGAGCAGTACTTC; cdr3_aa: CASSQVWLAGGRDGYEQYF
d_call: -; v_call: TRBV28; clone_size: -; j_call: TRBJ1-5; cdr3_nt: TGTGCCAGCATCAGCCCCGGGTTGGGAAACTCGGGGGGTCAGCCCCAGCATTTT; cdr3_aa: CASISPGLGNSGGQPQHF
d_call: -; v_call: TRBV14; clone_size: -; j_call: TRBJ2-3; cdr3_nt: TGTGCCAGCAGCCACTTCGAGCGGTTACCAGATACGCAGTATTTT; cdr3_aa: CASSHFERLPDTQYF
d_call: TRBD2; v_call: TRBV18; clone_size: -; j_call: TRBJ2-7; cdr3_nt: TGTGCCAGCTCACCCTCTAGCGGAACCTACGAGCAGTACTTC; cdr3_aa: CASSPSSGTYEQYF
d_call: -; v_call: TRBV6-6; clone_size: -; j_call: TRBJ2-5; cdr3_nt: TGTGCCAGCAGTTACTATCAGGGTGGCGAGACCCAGTACTTC; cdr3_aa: CASSYYQGGETQYF
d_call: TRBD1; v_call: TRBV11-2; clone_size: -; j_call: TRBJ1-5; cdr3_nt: TGTGCCAGCAGTCCGGACAGGGGACAGCCCCAGCATTTT; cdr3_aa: CASSPDRGQPQHF
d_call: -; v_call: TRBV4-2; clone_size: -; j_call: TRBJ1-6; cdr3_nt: TGTGCCAGCAGCCAGGCGGCGCCAGGACAGAGCTCCTATAATTCACCCCTCCACTTT; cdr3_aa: CASSQAAPGQSSYNSPLHF